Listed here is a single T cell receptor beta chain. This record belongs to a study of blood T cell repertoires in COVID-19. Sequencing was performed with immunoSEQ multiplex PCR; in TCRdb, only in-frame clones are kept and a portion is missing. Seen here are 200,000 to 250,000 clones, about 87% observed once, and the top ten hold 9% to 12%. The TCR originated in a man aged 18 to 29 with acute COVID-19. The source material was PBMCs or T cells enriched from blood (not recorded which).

The CDR3 sequence is CASSLGGASTDTQYF. The CDR3 coding sequence is TGTGCCAGCAGTTTAGGAGGAGCTAGCACAGATACGCAGTATTTT. The chain joins TRBV27 to TRBJ2-3, with D possibly TRBD2 on 5 matching bases. V was clipped by 2 bases and J by 0 bases, with 9 bases between them. CDR1 is MNHEY, CDR2 SMNVEV, per germline (reference sequence). The CDR3 loop spans 15 amino acids.